Shown below are 8 T cell receptor beta chains from a single sample sequenced in a study of tumor-infiltrating lymphocytes in primary liver carcinoma (dated by TCRdb to about 2017). For sequencing, an Illumina HiSeq 2500 was employed. TCRbeta-specific cDNA was reverse-transcribed from approximately 0.5 ug total RNA using a constant-region primer and ProtoScript II reverse transcriptase. Construction of the TCRbeta libraries relied on three nested rounds of multiplex PCR, following a slightly modified ARM-PCR procedure. The first two PCR rounds used multiplex TRBV1-TRBV30 forward primers with a Cbeta reverse primer, each for roughly 10 cycles. TCRdb took the public reads, trimmed them with fastp at Q25, ran MiXCR for clone calling and kept in-frame beta chains. Every distinct CDR3 protein forms one entry, paired with its most common genes and DNA. The sample has 200,000 or so distinct CDR3 sequences on record, around 60% of them singletons. Of the sample, approximately 7% falls within the top ten clones.

RNA from unsorted whole blood was extracted with TRIzol reagent, and germline DNA was obtained with the DNeasy Blood & Tissue kit. Input material: peripheral blood. These receptors originate from an older woman with primary liver carcinoma and hepatitis B virus infection.

This clonotype was found many times. The gene calls are TRBV4-2 and TRBJ2-3; the D gene is possibly TRBD2 (6 bases). The CDR3 is made up of 17 amino acids. V shed 2 bases and J shed 2 bases, with 17 bases lying between them. Germline CDR1 reads LGHNA; CDR2 reads YNFKEQ. CDR3 in DNA: TGTGCCAGCAGCCAAATGACTAGTACGGGAACCACAGATACGCAGTATTTT. It specifies CASSQMTSTGTTDTQYF.

The DNA for the CDR3 is TGTGCCAGCAGTTTCCTGAATCTAGCAGCCTACACCTTC. It yields the protein CASSFLNLAAYTF. V and J are TRBV12-3 or TRBV12-4 and TRBJ1-2; D call uncertain. Trimming removed 3 bases from V and 10 bases from J, with 15 bases in between. The CDR3 has 13 residues.

On this clonotype itself: With a much larger clone just one base away, this may be a read error. This chain links TRBV6-6 with TRBJ1-1; a weak D match, TRBD1 (5 bases). This CDR3 contains 13 residues. Per germline, CDR1 MNHNY and CDR2 SVGAGI (reference sequence). V dropped 7 bases and J dropped 2 bases, with 11 bases sitting between them. The CDR3 loop is CASTLTGNTEAFF. In DNA, the CDR3 is TGTGCCAGCACTCTCACAGGTAACACTGAAGCTTTCTTT.

The sample holds a few counts of this clonotype. DNA for the CDR3: TGTGCCAGCAGTTTAATGGGGGCATATGGCTACACCTTC. Translated: CASSLMGAYGYTF. The chain uses TRBV28 and TRBJ1-2; possible D gene TRBD1, 6 bases. Germline assignment: CDR1 MDHEN and CDR2 SYDVKM. The V and J ends lost 2 bases and 5 bases respectively, with 9 bases between them. CDR3 size: 13 residues.

Only one count was recorded for this clonotype. A much larger clone differs from this one at a single base, so this may be a read error. The V gene is TRBV4-2, the J gene TRBJ2-7, with D uncertain. The germline V and J ends were trimmed by 1 base and 4 bases, with 14 bases remaining between them. Germline V gene sequence: CDR1 LGHNA, CDR2 YNFKEQ. This CDR3 spans 15 amino acids. The CDR3 is CASSQGPNVEYEQYF. As DNA, the CDR3 is TGTGCCAGCAGCCAAGGTCCCAACGTAGAATACGAGCAGTACTTC.

This clonotype has a handful of counts. This chain links TRBV7-9 with TRBJ1-5; D might be TRBD1 (5 bases). Germline lookup yields CDR1 SEHNR and CDR2 FQNEAQ (reference sequence). V gave up 4 bases and J gave up 5 bases, with 9 bases separating them. The CDR3 spans 13 residues. CDR3 amino acids: CASSWGGDQPQHF. Here the CDR3 DNA reads TGTGCCAGCAGCTGGGGGGGGGATCAGCCCCAGCATTTT.

This clonotype has just one count. V gene TRBV6-5 combines with J gene TRBJ2-3; 9 positions agree with TRBD1. With V trimmed by 4 bases and J by 3 bases, 11 bases remained unmatched. The length of the CDR3 is 17 residues. Germline V CDR1 and CDR2: MNHEY, SVGAGI. CDR3 sequence: CASSSLDRGGGTDTQYF. The CDR3 DNA reads TGTGCCAGCAGTTCCCTGGACAGGGGAGGAGGGACAGATACGCAGTATTTT.

Notes on this clonotype: Since a much larger clone is just one base distant, this may be a read error. The chain joins TRBV5-1 to TRBJ2-7; D is ambiguous. The CDR3 totals 15 residues. The germline CDR1 and CDR2 sequences are SGHRS and YFSETQ. Trimming removed 0 bases at V and 0 bases at J, with 10 bases between. CDR3 DNA: TGCGCCAGCAGCTTGGATTCTCAGAACTCCTACGAGCAGTACTTC. This gives the protein CASSLDSQNSYEQYF.